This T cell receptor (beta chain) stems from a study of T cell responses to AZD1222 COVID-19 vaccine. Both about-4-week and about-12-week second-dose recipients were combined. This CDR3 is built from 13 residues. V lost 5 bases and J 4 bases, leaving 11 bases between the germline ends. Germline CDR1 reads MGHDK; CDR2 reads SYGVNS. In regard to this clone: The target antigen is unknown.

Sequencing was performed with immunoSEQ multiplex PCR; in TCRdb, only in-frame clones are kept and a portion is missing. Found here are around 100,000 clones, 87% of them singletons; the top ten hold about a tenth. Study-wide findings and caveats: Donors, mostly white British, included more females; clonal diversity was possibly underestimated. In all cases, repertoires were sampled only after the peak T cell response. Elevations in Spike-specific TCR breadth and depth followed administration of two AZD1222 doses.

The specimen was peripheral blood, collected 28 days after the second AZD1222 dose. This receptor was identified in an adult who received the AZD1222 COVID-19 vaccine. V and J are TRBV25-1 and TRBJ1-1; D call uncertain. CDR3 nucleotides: TGTGCCAGCAGTAACCTGGGGAGCACTGAAGCTTTCTTT. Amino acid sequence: CASSNLGSTEAFF. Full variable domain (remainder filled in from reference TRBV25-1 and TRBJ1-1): EADIYQTPRYLVIGTGKKITLECSQTMGHDKMYWYQQDPGMELHLIHYSYGVNSTEKGDLSSESTVSRIRTEHFPLTLESARPSHTSQYLCASSNLGSTEAFFGQGTRLTVV.